This is a list of T cell receptor beta chains from one sample in a study of shared clonotypes between healthy human individuals. TCRdb keeps only in-frame clones here, not all; method: immunoSEQ multiplex PCR. The repertoire holds about 820,000 clones, with nearly 95% as singletons. The specimen sequenced was naive CD8+ T cells sorted from blood. The receptors here all came from a young man in good health. Both conserved end residues are part of each CDR3. A D gene is named only where the DNA matches it firmly. Only some rows state a clone size, as once, few, many or a class for expanded clones.

d_call: TRBD2
j_call: TRBJ2-7
clone_size: -
v_call: TRBV6-5
cdr3_aa: CASSYVGLAGYEQYF
cdr3_nt: TGTGCCAGCAGTTACGTAGGACTAGCGGGCTACGAGCAGTACTTC

d_call: -
j_call: TRBJ1-5
clone_size: -
v_call: TRBV7-9
cdr3_aa: CASSLDQGLQPQHF
cdr3_nt: TGTGCCAGCAGCTTAGACCAGGGTCTTCAGCCCCAGCATTTT

d_call: -
j_call: TRBJ2-7
clone_size: -
v_call: TRBV11-3
cdr3_aa: CASSLRGEGKYEQYF
cdr3_nt: TGTGCCAGCAGCCTCCGGGGAGAAGGGAAGTACGAGCAGTACTTC

d_call: -
j_call: TRBJ2-3
clone_size: -
v_call: TRBV9
cdr3_aa: CASSQGGISTDTQYF
cdr3_nt: TGTGCCAGCAGCCAAGGGGGAATTAGCACAGATACGCAGTATTTT

d_call: -
j_call: TRBJ2-7
clone_size: -
v_call: TRBV14
cdr3_aa: CASSPVGGNRYEQYF
cdr3_nt: TGTGCCAGCAGCCCCGTTGGCGGGAACCGATACGAGCAGTACTTC

d_call: -
j_call: TRBJ2-3
clone_size: -
v_call: TRBV9
cdr3_aa: CASSGHTQYF
cdr3_nt: TGTGCCAGCAGCGGACATACGCAGTATTTT

d_call: TRBD2
j_call: TRBJ2-2
clone_size: -
v_call: TRBV7-6
cdr3_aa: CASSRHSPQTLAGGPQTGELFF
cdr3_nt: TGTGCCAGCAGCCGACATAGTCCCCAAACTCTAGCGGGAGGGCCTCAGACCGGGGAGCTGTTTTTT

d_call: -
j_call: TRBJ2-1
clone_size: once
v_call: TRBV28
cdr3_aa: CASSFGTRNEQFF
cdr3_nt: TGTGCCAGCAGTTTCGGGACTCGCAATGAGCAGTTCTTC

d_call: TRBD1
j_call: TRBJ2-7
clone_size: once
v_call: TRBV29-1
cdr3_aa: CSVTEGAGVGEQYF
cdr3_nt: TGCAGCGTGACCGAGGGGGCAGGGGTGGGTGAGCAGTACTTC

d_call: -
j_call: TRBJ1-2
clone_size: -
v_call: TRBV27
cdr3_aa: CASLGPLAYGYTF
cdr3_nt: TGTGCCAGCCTGGGACCCTTGGCCTATGGCTACACCTTC